This T cell receptor beta chain was captured in a study of blood T cell repertoires in COVID-19. Looking at the study overall: Material from acute and convalescent COVID-19 was sourced from the United States, Italy and Spain. In each case, the material was cDNA or gDNA derived from T cells, B-cell-depleted T cells, or PBMCs.

This clone was picked up a small number of times. Seattle participants joined during active infection and were tracked over time. CDR1 and CDR2 (germline): MNHNY, SVGAGI (reference sequence). V lost 5 bases, J lost 2 bases, and 5 bases stayed unmatched. CDR3 length equals 15 residues. Under the authors' procedure: Estimation of nucleated cell counts relied on the amplification of reference gene primers. Produced via immunoSEQ multiplex PCR; TCRdb's table is partial and in-frame only. D and trimming come from the DNA, and the V and J calls and clone size come from that table. In the table there are 250,000 to 350,000 clones, 84% of which are singletons.

The chain recombines TRBV6-6 with TRBJ1-5; the match to TRBD1 covers 8 bases. What was sequenced was peripheral blood. The TCR sequence derives from a human donor with COVID-19, enrolled during active disease. The donor label of this sample is uncertain. Here the CDR3 DNA reads TGTGCCAGCAGTCCCGCGGGACAGGGCAATCAGCCCCAGCATTTT. It translates to CASSPAGQGNQPQHF.